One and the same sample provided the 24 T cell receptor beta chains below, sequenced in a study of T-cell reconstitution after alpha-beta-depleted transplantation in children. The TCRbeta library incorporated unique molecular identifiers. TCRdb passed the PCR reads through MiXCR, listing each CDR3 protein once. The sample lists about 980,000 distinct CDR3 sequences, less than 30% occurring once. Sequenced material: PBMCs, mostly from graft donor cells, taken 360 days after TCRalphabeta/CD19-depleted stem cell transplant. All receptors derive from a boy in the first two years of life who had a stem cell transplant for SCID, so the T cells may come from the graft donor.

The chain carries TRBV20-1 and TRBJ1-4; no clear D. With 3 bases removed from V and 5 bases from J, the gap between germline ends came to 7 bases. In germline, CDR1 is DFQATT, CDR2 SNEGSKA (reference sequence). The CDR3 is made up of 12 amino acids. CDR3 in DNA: TGCAGTGCTAGTCTACCAAATGAAAAACTGTTTTTT. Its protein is CSASLPNEKLFF.

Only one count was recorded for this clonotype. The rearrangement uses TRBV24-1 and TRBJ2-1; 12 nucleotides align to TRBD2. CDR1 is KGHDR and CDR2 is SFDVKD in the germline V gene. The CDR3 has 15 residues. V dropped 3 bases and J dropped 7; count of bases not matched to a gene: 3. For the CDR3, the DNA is TGTGCCACCAGTGATCCTAGCGGGGGGGGAAATGAGCAGTTCTTC. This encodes CATSDPSGGGNEQFF.

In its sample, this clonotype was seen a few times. The CDR3 loop reads CASSIVPWTSGGAGEQFF. The CDR3 DNA reads as TGTGCCAGCAGCATTGTCCCCTGGACTAGCGGGGGGGCGGGTGAGCAGTTCTTC. This chain joins TRBV5-6 and TRBJ2-1; 15 bases align to TRBD2. The length of the CDR3 is 18 residues. The V gene's germline CDR1 is SGHDT and CDR2 YYEEEE. Trimming at V came to 4 bases and at J to 9 bases, leaving 14 bases not matched to a gene. Supplemented by reference TRBV5-6 and TRBJ2-1, the full variable domain reads DAGVTQSPTHLIKTRGQQVTLRCSPKSGHDTVSWYQQALGQGPQFIFQYYEEEERQRGNFPDRFSGHQFPNYSSELNVNALLLGDSALYLCASSIVPWTSGGAGEQFFGPGTRLTVL.

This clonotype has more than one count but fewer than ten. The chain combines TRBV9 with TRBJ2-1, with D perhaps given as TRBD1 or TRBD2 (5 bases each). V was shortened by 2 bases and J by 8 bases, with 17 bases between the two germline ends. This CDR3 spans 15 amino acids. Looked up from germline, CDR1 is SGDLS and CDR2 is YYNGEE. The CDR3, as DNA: TGTGCCAGCAGCGTGGGGACCCTGATACGGGATGAGCAGTTCTTC. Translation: CASSVGTLIRDEQFF.

The CDR3 here is CASRQGIDTEAFF. The CDR3 region has the DNA TGTGCCAGCAGACAAGGGATCGACACTGAAGCTTTCTTT. The chain links TRBV12-3 or TRBV12-4 to TRBJ1-1; D is undetermined. Trimming pared 6 bases from V and 3 bases from J, leaving 11 bases between. CDR3 length equals 13 residues.

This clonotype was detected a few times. In nucleotides, the CDR3 is TGCAGTGCTAGTACCTGGACAGGTGGTCAGCCCCAGCATTTT. Its translation: CSASTWTGGQPQHF. The chain has TRBV20-1 and TRBJ1-5; 7 positions agree with TRBD1. There are 14 residues in the CDR3. Germline V gives CDR1 DFQATT, CDR2 SNEGSKA (reference sequence). V lost 3 bases and J lost 6; bases outside the gene matches: 8.

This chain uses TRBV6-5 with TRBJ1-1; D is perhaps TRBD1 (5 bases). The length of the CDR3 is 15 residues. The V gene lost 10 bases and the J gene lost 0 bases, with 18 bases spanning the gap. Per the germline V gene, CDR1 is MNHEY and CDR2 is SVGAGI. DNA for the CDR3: TGTGCCACCTTCTGGGACGGACTAATGAACACTGAAGCTTTCTTT. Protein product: CATFWDGLMNTEAFF.

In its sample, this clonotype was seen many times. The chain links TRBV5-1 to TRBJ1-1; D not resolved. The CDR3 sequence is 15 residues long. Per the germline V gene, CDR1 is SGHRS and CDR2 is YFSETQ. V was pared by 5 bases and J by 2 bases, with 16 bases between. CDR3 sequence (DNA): TGCGCCAGCAGTCCCCGGGTCAGAAGTAACACTGAAGCTTTCTTT. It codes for CASSPRVRSNTEAFF.

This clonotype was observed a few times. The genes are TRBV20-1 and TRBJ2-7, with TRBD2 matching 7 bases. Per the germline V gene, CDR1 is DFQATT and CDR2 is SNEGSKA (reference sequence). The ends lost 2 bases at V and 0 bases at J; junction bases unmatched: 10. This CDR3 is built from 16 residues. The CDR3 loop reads CSARPLWRGISYEQYF. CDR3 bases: TGCAGTGCTAGACCACTGTGGCGGGGGATCTCCTACGAGCAGTACTTC.

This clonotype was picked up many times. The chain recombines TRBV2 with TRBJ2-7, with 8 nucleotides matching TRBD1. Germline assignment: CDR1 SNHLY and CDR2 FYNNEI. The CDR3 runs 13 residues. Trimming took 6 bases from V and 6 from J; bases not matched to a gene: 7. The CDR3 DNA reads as TGTGCCAGCAGCCCGGACAGGGTGGGCGAGCAGTACTTC. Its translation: CASSPDRVGEQYF.

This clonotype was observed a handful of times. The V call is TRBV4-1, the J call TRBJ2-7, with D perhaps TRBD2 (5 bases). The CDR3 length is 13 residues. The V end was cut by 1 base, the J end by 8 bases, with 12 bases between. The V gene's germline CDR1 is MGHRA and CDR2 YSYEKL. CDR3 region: CASSQAVPGKQYF. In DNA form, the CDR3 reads TGCGCCAGCAGCCAAGCCGTCCCCGGGAAGCAGTACTTC.

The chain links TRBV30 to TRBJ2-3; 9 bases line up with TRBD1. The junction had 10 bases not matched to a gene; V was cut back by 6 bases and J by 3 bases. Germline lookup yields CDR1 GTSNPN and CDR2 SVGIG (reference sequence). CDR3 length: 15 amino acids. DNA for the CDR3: TGTGCCTGCGCGCGGGGGACAGGGCGGACAGATACGCAGTATTTT. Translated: CACARGTGRTDTQYF.

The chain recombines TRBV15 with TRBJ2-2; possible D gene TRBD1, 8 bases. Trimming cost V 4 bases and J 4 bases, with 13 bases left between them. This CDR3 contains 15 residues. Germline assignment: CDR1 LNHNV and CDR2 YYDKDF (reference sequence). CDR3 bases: TGTGCCACCAGCACCTACAGGGGGGGCACCGGGGAGCTGTTTTTT. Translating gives CATSTYRGGTGELFF.

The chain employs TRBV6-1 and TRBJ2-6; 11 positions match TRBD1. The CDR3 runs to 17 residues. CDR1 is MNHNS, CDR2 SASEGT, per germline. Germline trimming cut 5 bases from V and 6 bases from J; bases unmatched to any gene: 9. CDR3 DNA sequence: TGTGCCAGCAGTAAAGGACAGGGGGCAGTTCTGGCCAACGTCCTGACTTTC. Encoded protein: CASSKGQGAVLANVLTF.

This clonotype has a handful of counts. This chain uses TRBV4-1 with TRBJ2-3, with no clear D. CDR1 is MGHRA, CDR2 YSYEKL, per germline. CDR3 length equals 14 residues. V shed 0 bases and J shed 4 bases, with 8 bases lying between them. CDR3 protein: CASSQDLGPDTQYF. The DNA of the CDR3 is TGCGCCAGCAGCCAAGACCTAGGGCCAGATACGCAGTATTTT.

Here the CDR3 DNA reads TGCGCCAGCAGCTTCGGGGACGGCATTGACGGCGAGCAGTACTTC. Protein product: CASSFGDGIDGEQYF. The V call is TRBV5-1, the J call TRBJ2-7, with D perhaps given as TRBD1 or TRBD2 (5 bases each). The CDR3 covers 15 residues. The ends were cut back, 2 bases at V and 6 bases at J, with 18 bases in the middle. The germline gives CDR1 SGHRS, CDR2 YFSETQ.

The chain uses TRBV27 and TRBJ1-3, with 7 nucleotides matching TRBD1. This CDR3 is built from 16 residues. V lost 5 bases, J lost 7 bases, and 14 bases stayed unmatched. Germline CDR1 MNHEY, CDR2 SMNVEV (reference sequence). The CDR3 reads CASSPQPTGWLNTIYF. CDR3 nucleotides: TGTGCCAGCAGTCCCCAACCGACAGGGTGGTTGAACACCATATATTTT.

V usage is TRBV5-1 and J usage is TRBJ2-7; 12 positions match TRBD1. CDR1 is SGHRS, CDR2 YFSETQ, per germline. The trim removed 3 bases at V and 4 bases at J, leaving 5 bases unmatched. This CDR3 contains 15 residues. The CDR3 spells CASSWAGQGAYEQYF. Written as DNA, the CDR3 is TGCGCCAGCAGCTGGGCGGGACAGGGGGCTTACGAGCAGTACTTC.

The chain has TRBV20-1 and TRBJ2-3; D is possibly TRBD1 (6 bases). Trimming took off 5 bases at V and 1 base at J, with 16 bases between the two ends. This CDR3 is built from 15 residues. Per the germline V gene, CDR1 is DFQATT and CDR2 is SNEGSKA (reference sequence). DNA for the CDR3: TGCAGTGCTCACAGGGATCCGGCACGCACAGATACGCAGTATTTT. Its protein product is CSAHRDPARTDTQYF.

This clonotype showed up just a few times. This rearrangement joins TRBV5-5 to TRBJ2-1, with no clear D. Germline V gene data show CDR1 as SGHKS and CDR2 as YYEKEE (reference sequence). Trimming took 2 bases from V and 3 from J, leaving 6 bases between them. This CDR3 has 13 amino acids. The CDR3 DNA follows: TGTGCCAGCAGCTTCTCGGTCTACAATGAGCAGTTCTTC. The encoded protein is CASSFSVYNEQFF. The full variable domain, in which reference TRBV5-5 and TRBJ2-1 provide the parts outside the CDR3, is DAGVTQSPTHLIKTRGQQVTLRCSPISGHKSVSWYQQVLGQGPQFIFQYYEKEERGRGNFPDRFSARQFPNYSSELNVNALLLGDSALYLCASSFSVYNEQFFGPGTRLTVL.

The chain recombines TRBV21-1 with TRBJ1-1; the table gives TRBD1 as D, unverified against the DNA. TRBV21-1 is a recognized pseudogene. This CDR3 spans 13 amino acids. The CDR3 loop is CASSKIGAAEAFF. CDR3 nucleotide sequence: TGTGCCAGCAGCAAAATTGGGGCCGCAGAAGCTTTCTTT.

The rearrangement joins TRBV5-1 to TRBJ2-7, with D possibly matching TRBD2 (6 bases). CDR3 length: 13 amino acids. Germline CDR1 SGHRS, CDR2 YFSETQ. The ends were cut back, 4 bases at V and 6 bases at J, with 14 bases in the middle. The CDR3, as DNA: TGCGCCAGCAGCCTCTACCCTAGCGCCGAGCAGTACTTC. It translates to CASSLYPSAEQYF.

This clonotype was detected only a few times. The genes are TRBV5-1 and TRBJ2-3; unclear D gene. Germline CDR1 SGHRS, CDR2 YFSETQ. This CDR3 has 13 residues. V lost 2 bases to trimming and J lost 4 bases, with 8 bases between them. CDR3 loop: CASSLPFPDTQYF. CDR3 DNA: TGCGCCAGCAGCTTACCGTTCCCAGATACGCAGTATTTT.

CDR3 sequence: CASSQGQGVHEQYF. The CDR3 region has the DNA TGTGCCAGCAGCCAAGGTCAAGGGGTCCACGAGCAGTACTTC. The rearrangement uses TRBV3-1 and TRBJ2-7; tentatively, D is TRBD1 (5 bases). The CDR3 totals 14 residues. Germline values: CDR1 LGHDT, CDR2 YNNKEL (reference sequence). The germline V and J ends were trimmed by 1 base and 5 bases, with 12 bases remaining between them.